One sample yielded the 24 T cell receptor beta chains listed below, sequenced in a study of cytomegalovirus exposure and HLA in healthy donors (dated by TCRdb to 2017 to 2019). The library came from the immunoSEQ multiplex PCR assay. The multiplex PCR relied on a mix of 60 forward primers for TCR Vbeta segments and 13 reverse primers for TCR Jbeta segments. The source is immuneACCESS, and TCRdb retained only in-frame sequences with V and J called. Part of the clones is not carried over; for the studies checked, unresolved V genes explain less than half of this, and the remainder is unexplained. The sample includes under 100,000 clones, with around 80% observed a single time. The top ten clonotypes cover about 2.3% of the sample. Sequenced input: PBMCs. Every receptor here comes from a man aged 25-45 years in good health and CMV-seronegative.

This sequence joins TRBV2 and TRBJ1-5; D is perhaps TRBD1 (6 bases). The CDR3 totals 14 residues. The germline gives CDR1 SNHLY, CDR2 FYNNEI. V was pared by 4 bases and J by 4 bases, with 11 bases between. As DNA, the CDR3 is TGTGCCAGCAGTGCCGACAGGAGAAATCAGCCCCAGCATTTT. It yields the protein CASSADRRNQPQHF.

This chain's CDR3 is CASSLGGSRSSYEQYF. CDR3 in DNA: TGTGCCAGCAGCTTGGGAGGGAGCAGAAGCTCCTACGAGCAGTACTTC. The rearrangement uses TRBV5-6 and TRBJ2-7, with a tentative D call TRBD2 (5 bases). The CDR3 is 16 amino acids. V gave up 0 bases and J gave up 0 bases, with 13 bases separating them. Germline CDR1 reads SGHDT; CDR2 reads YYEEEE.

The gene calls are TRBV7-9 and TRBJ1-6; D is unresolved. Germline V gives CDR1 SEHNR, CDR2 FQNEAQ (reference sequence). V lost 6 bases and J 0 bases, leaving 9 bases between the germline ends. The CDR3 consists of 15 residues. The DNA of the CDR3 is TGTGCCAGCAGTCGCGAGAGCTCCTATAATTCACCCCTCCACTTT. Its translation is CASSRESSYNSPLHF.

With respect to this clone: Germline is not matched at one junction end, which may reflect a read error. The chain is built from TRBV6-6 and TRBJ1-4, with D hard to call. The CDR3 length is 15 residues. Germline CDR1 reads MNHNY; CDR2 reads SVGAGI (reference sequence). CDR3 DNA: TGTGCCAGCAGTGACTCCGGGTCCCCTAATGAAAAACTGTTTTTT. It codes for CASSDSGSPNEKLFF.

The V and J genes are TRBV7-8 and TRBJ2-7; 9 bases are a match to TRBD1. V lost 6 bases and J lost 1; bases outside the gene matches: 7. This CDR3 comprises 15 residues. Per germline, CDR1 SGHVS and CDR2 FQNEAQ. The CDR3 bases are TGTGCCAGCAGAAGGACAGGGGTGGGGTCCTACGAGCAGTACTTC. It codes for CASRRTGVGSYEQYF.

This chain links TRBV11-2 with TRBJ2-1; 7 bases align to TRBD1. The V gene end was trimmed by 4 bases and the J gene end by 9 bases; junction bases not matched to a gene: 6. Germline lookup yields CDR1 SGHAT and CDR2 FQNNGV. The CDR3 totals 13 residues. DNA for the CDR3: TGTGCCAGCAGCTCCACAGGGGTCGTTGAGCAGTTCTTC. It yields the protein CASSSTGVVEQFF.

The V and J genes are TRBV7-3 and TRBJ2-3; 11 bases match TRBD2. The CDR3 is 15 residues long. Germline values: CDR1 SGHTA, CDR2 FQGTGA. The trim removed 6 bases at V and 0 bases at J, leaving 2 bases unmatched. This CDR3 reads CASSLAGGSTDTQYF. CDR3 DNA: TGTGCCAGCAGTCTAGCGGGGGGTAGCACAGATACGCAGTATTTT.

The chain has TRBV25-1 and TRBJ2-7; 15 bases match TRBD2. This CDR3 region has 14 residues. V trimming: 10 bases; J trimming: 6 bases; junction bases outside the gene matches: 7. Germline CDR1 and CDR2: MGHDK and SYGVNS. In DNA, the CDR3 is TGTGCCACCGGGGGACTAGCGGGAGGATCCGAGCAGTACTTC. It translates to CATGGLAGGSEQYF.

This clone was observed a few times. CDR3 protein: CASSRGTFEQFF. The DNA of the CDR3 is TGTGCCAGCAGCCGGGGGACTTTTGAGCAGTTCTTC. This sequence joins TRBV7-6 and TRBJ2-1; maybe TRBD2 (6 bases). The V and J ends lost 5 bases and 9 bases respectively, with 11 bases between them. Germline-derived CDR1 and CDR2 are SGHVS and FNYEAQ. The CDR3 totals 12 residues.

The chain joins TRBV5-4 to TRBJ2-4, with a possible D match to TRBD2 (5 bases). Per the germline V gene, CDR1 is SGHNT and CDR2 is YYREEE (reference sequence). CDR3 length equals 14 residues. The V gene lost 4 bases and the J gene lost 5 bases, with 13 bases spanning the gap. The CDR3: CASSRIFGENIQYF. CDR3 in DNA: TGTGCCAGCAGCCGGATTTTCGGGGAAAACATTCAGTACTTC.

The chain employs TRBV14 and TRBJ2-5, with D possibly TRBD2 on 6 matching bases. V was pared by 0 bases and J by 4 bases, with 12 bases between. The CDR3 totals 15 residues. Germline CDR1 SGHDN, CDR2 FVKESK. The CDR3 protein is CASSQDGGFGETQYF. In nucleotides, the CDR3 is TGTGCCAGCAGCCAAGACGGGGGTTTCGGAGAGACCCAGTACTTC.

The V gene is TRBV27, the J gene TRBJ2-1; 8 positions agree with TRBD2. The CDR3 has 17 residues. With V trimmed by 6 bases and J by 1 base, 11 bases remained unmatched. Germline V CDR1 and CDR2: MNHEY, SMNVEV (reference sequence). CDR3 bases: TGTGCCAGCAGCCCGGAAAGATTAGCGGGGTCCTACAATGAGCAGTTCTTC. Translation gives CASSPERLAGSYNEQFF.

This chain uses TRBV27 with TRBJ2-1; 9 bases are shared with TRBD2. This CDR3 has 15 residues. With 6 bases clipped from V and 7 bases from J, the junction kept 10 bases outside the gene matches. Germline CDR1 and CDR2: MNHEY and SMNVEV (reference sequence). CDR3 bases: TGTGCCAGCAGCTTCTTCGCTAGCGGGACAAATGAGCAGTTCTTC. It codes for CASSFFASGTNEQFF.

With regard to this clone: Sequence at one end of the junction differs from germline and may be a read error. The rearrangement links TRBV7-9 to TRBJ2-7; D is ambiguous. Per the germline V gene, CDR1 is SEHNR and CDR2 is FQNEAQ (reference sequence). The CDR3 has 16 amino acids. In nucleotides, the CDR3 is TGTTCCAGCAGCTTGCACCGCGGTGAGAGCTCCTACGAGCAGTACTTC. This encodes CSSSLHRGESSYEQYF.

This clone was recorded only once. The rearrangement joins TRBV18 to TRBJ2-3; TRBD2 matches 8 bases. The CDR3 runs 14 residues. The V gene's germline CDR1 is KGHSH and CDR2 LQKENI. With V trimmed by 7 bases and J by 5 bases, 8 bases remained unmatched. CDR3 loop: CASFSGVSGDTQYF. The CDR3 DNA sequence: TGTGCCAGCTTTAGCGGGGTCTCGGGAGATACGCAGTATTTT.

The rearrangement links TRBV27 to TRBJ2-6, with D possibly matching TRBD1 (5 bases). CDR3 length equals 19 residues. Trimming removed 6 bases at V and 0 bases at J, with 21 bases between. Germline V gene sequence: CDR1 MNHEY, CDR2 SMNVEV (reference sequence). CDR3 DNA: TGTGCCAGCAGCCTCACGCCTGGGGCCGCGTTCTCTGGGGCCAACGTCCTGACTTTC. This sequence encodes CASSLTPGAAFSGANVLTF.

The chain combines TRBV30 with TRBJ1-5; weak D call: TRBD1 (5 bases). CDR1 and CDR2 from the germline V gene are GTSNPN and SVGIG (reference sequence). The V end lost 1 base, the J end lost 6 bases, and 19 bases lay between the germline ends. The CDR3 contains 16 residues. The CDR3, as DNA: TGTGCCTGGAGTGATCCTGCTGGGGGGTCCGGTCAGCCCCAGCATTTT. Translated: CAWSDPAGGSGQPQHF.

The rearrangement links TRBV7-9 to TRBJ2-1; D possibly corresponds to TRBD2 (5 bases). Germline values: CDR1 SEHNR, CDR2 FQNEAQ (reference sequence). The CDR3 extends over 17 amino acids. V lost 5 bases and J lost 4, with 21 bases in between. This CDR3 is CASSPRAAGLGYNEQFF. The CDR3 DNA follows: TGTGCCAGCAGCCCCCGAGCAGCAGGACTCGGATACAATGAGCAGTTCTTC.

This chain links TRBV2 with TRBJ2-2; 9 positions agree with TRBD2. The CDR3 contains 15 residues. The junction had 2 bases not matched to a gene; V was cut back by 5 bases and J by 1 base. Germline V lookup: CDR1 SNHLY, CDR2 FYNNEI. CDR3 in amino acids: CASSWTSENTGELFF. In nucleotides, the CDR3 is TGTGCCAGCAGTTGGACTAGCGAGAACACCGGGGAGCTGTTTTTT.

This clone was recorded a few times. The gene calls are TRBV21-1 and TRBJ2-6; no DNA check was done on the table's D call, TRBD2. TRBV21-1 represents a pseudogene. This CDR3 is 17 amino acids long. The DNA for the CDR3 is TGTGCCAGCAGCAAAGGCCAAGGGAGATCTGGGGCCAACGTCCTGACTTTC. This codes for CASSKGQGRSGANVLTF.

The J gene is TRBJ2-1, the V gene TRBV28; possible D gene TRBD2, 5 bases. The length of the CDR3 is 11 residues. V was pared by 2 bases and J by 10 bases, with 6 bases between. Germline V gene lookup returns CDR1 MDHEN and CDR2 SYDVKM. CDR3 protein: CASSLQREQFF. The CDR3 DNA reads TGTGCCAGCAGTTTACAGCGGGAGCAGTTCTTC.

The chain uses TRBV14 and TRBJ2-7; D perhaps matches TRBD2 (6 bases). Germline V lookup: CDR1 SGHDN, CDR2 FVKESK. This CDR3 has 14 amino acids. V gave up 4 bases and J gave up 4 bases, with 14 bases separating them. This chain's CDR3 is CASSRDFPPYEQYF. CDR3 DNA: TGTGCCAGCAGCCGGGACTTTCCCCCTTACGAGCAGTACTTC.

The chain uses TRBV4-3 and TRBJ2-7, with D unclear. The CDR3 runs 15 residues. Trimming took 4 bases from V and 7 from J, leaving 20 bases between them. Per the germline V gene, CDR1 is LGHNA and CDR2 is YSLEER. CDR3 DNA: TGCGCCAGCAGCCGAGGTCGAGTGACCGGCGCGGAGCAGTACTTC. It codes for CASSRGRVTGAEQYF.

Of note for this clone: The junction departs from germline at one end; a sequencing error may be responsible. This chain connects TRBV6-5 to TRBJ2-7; TRBD1 matches at 9 bases. The germline V gene encodes CDR1 MNHEY and CDR2 SVGAGI. This CDR3 has 15 residues. This chain's CDR3 is CPSSHTGTGINEQYF. The CDR3 DNA follows: TGTCCCAGCAGTCATACCGGGACAGGGATAAACGAGCAGTACTTC.